One sample yielded the 21 T cell receptor beta chains listed below, sequenced in a study of neurological immune-mediated disorders. Using its own MiXCR run on the 5' RACE reads, TCRdb lists one record per CDR3 protein. This table holds about 24,000 distinct CDR3 sequences, over 10% found once. Sequencing was performed on PBMCs. The receptors were gathered from a woman in her thirties or forties with HTLV-1-associated myelopathy (HAM/TSP).

In this sample, this clonotype turned up many times. The chain couples TRBV5-1 to TRBJ1-1; TRBD1 might be the D (5 bases). V lost 3 bases and J 1 base, leaving 13 bases between the germline ends. Germline values: CDR1 SGHRS, CDR2 YFSETQ. CDR3 size: 15 residues. CDR3 in DNA: TGCGCCAGCAGCTCCACCGGGACGGCGAACACTGAAGCTTTCTTT. It encodes CASSSTGTANTEAFF.

This clonotype has a count of ten or more. The J gene is TRBJ2-5, the V gene TRBV9, with 7 bases identical to TRBD2. Germline assignment: CDR1 SGDLS and CDR2 YYNGEE. After removal of 0 bases from V and 2 bases from J, the junction contained 4 bases not matched to a gene. The CDR3 covers 15 residues. The CDR3 reads CASSVAWGGQETQYF. The CDR3 region has the DNA TGTGCCAGCAGCGTAGCATGGGGGGGTCAAGAGACCCAGTACTTC.

There are many counts of this clonotype. CDR3 residues: CASSDRTGGGNTEAFF. CDR3 in DNA: TGCGCCAGCAGTGATAGAACCGGAGGTGGGAACACTGAAGCTTTCTTT. The chain couples TRBV10-1 to TRBJ1-1; D unclear. Germline V CDR1 and CDR2: WNHNN, SYGVQD (reference sequence). V was pared by 3 bases and J by 1 base, with 15 bases between. There are 16 residues in the CDR3.

As regards this clonotype: An end of the junction differs from the germline gene, which may be a read error. The CDR3 spells CASSAPTGREETQCF. In DNA, the CDR3 is TGTGCCAGCAGCGCTCCCACGGGACGGGAAGAGACCCAGTGCTTC. The chain joins TRBV9 to TRBJ2-5, with D perhaps assigned TRBD1 or TRBD2 (5 bases each). The CDR3 totals 15 residues. Germline lookup yields CDR1 SGDLS and CDR2 YYNGEE.

In its sample, this clonotype was seen many times. The chain joins TRBV6-4 to TRBJ2-5; tentatively, D is TRBD1 (6 bases). From germline, CDR1 is MRHNA and CDR2 SNTAGT. The CDR3 is made up of 15 amino acids. Trimming shortened V by 0 bases and J by 1 base, and 9 bases separated the two germline ends. CDR3 bases: TGTGCCAGCAGTGACTCAGCAGGGGCCCAAGAGACCCAGTACTTC. This sequence encodes CASSDSAGAQETQYF.

This clonotype came up many times. The chain recombines TRBV5-1 with TRBJ1-4; possibly TRBD1 for D (6 bases). Germline loops: CDR1 SGHRS, CDR2 YFSETQ. With 1 base removed from V and 0 bases from J, the gap between germline ends came to 13 bases. The CDR3 consists of 17 residues. This CDR3 reads CASSLRQGTTTNEKLFF. In DNA, the CDR3 is TGCGCCAGCAGCTTGAGGCAGGGGACAACAACTAATGAAAAACTGTTTTTT.

Ten or more counts support this clonotype. The chain combines TRBV5-1 with TRBJ2-2; D is perhaps TRBD2 (7 bases). V gave up 0 bases and J gave up 6 bases, with 9 bases separating them. Germline V CDR1 and CDR2: SGHRS, YFSETQ. The CDR3 loop spans 14 amino acids. The CDR3 DNA sequence: TGCGCCAGCAGCTTGGCCGGGGGGCCCGGGGAGCTGTTTTTT. Protein sequence: CASSLAGGPGELFF. Together with reference TRBV5-1 and TRBJ2-2, the CDR3 gives the full variable domain: KAGVTQTPRYLIKTRGQQVTLSCSPISGHRSVSWYQQTPGQGLQFLFEYFSETQRNKGNFPGRFSGRQFSNSRSEMNVSTLELGDSALYLCASSLAGGPGELFFGEGSRLTVL.

This clonotype was picked up many times. The chain employs TRBV20-1 and TRBJ2-7; TRBD1 matches 11 bases. Germline CDR1 and CDR2: DFQATT and SNEGSKA (reference sequence). V dropped 4 bases and J dropped 5; count of bases not matched to a gene: 13. The CDR3 has 16 residues. The CDR3 DNA reads as TGCAGTGCTATTATCGCGGACAGGGGGCCCCGCGACGAGCAGTACTTC. It translates to CSAIIADRGPRDEQYF.

This clonotype has at least ten counts. The conserved phenylalanine or tryptophan is not found at the CDR3 terminus, so this likely reflects a read error. No DNA is shown, since the ends of the CDR3 on it are uncertain; the CDR3 is the one TCRdb lists. The chain couples TRBV6-5 to TRBJ2-1; the table's D call, TRBD2, has no DNA check behind it. The CDR3 is 13 amino acids in total, end residues counted. Per germline, CDR1 MNHEY and CDR2 SVGAGI. The CDR3 loop is CASSYSIVGTPFV.

Note on this clonotype: One end of the junction is discordant with germline, which a read error may explain. This chain joins TRBV15 and TRBJ1-1, with D perhaps TRBD1 (6 bases). Germline lookup yields CDR1 LNHNV and CDR2 YYDKDF (reference sequence). CDR3 length: 13 amino acids. CDR3 nucleotides: TGTGCCACCAGCAGAGACAGGGGACGGAAAGCTTTATTT. Its translation: CATSRDRGRKALF.

Ten or more counts support this clonotype. The rearrangement uses TRBV3-1 and TRBJ1-3; 8 positions agree with TRBD1. The CDR3 is 13 residues long. Germline trimming cut 4 bases from V and 8 bases from J; bases unmatched to any gene: 4. In germline, CDR1 is LGHDT, CDR2 YNNKEL (reference sequence). CDR3 sequence reads: CASSLNRGDTIYF. The CDR3 DNA sequence: TGTGCCAGCAGCCTAAACAGGGGGGACACCATATATTTT.

There are many counts of this clonotype. V gene TRBV28 combines with J gene TRBJ2-1; no reliable D call. Germline values: CDR1 MDHEN, CDR2 SYDVKM. Trimming shortened V by 7 bases and J by 0 bases, and 10 bases separated the two germline ends. The CDR3 is 14 amino acids. CDR3 coding DNA: TGTGCCAGCAACGTGGGGTACTCCTACAATGAGCAGTTCTTC. Translated: CASNVGYSYNEQFF.

There are many counts of this clonotype. The chain carries TRBV20-1 and TRBJ2-7, with D tentatively TRBD1 (5 bases). There are 15 residues in the CDR3. The germline V gene has CDR1 DFQATT and CDR2 SNEGSKA (reference sequence). With 5 bases removed from V and 2 bases from J, the gap between germline ends came to 19 bases. Written as DNA, the CDR3 is TGCAGTGCTCCGAAGATTGACAGTGACACCTACGAGCAGTACTTC. Residues: CSAPKIDSDTYEQYF.

Sample share makes this clonotype medium-sized. The V gene is TRBV4-3, the J gene TRBJ1-4, with TRBD1 matching 7 bases. From germline, CDR1 is LGHNA and CDR2 YSLEER. The V gene end was trimmed by 2 bases and the J gene end by 1 base; junction bases not matched to a gene: 1. The CDR3 is 15 amino acids. The CDR3 reads CASSQTGVTNEKLFF. The CDR3, as DNA: TGCGCCAGCAGCCAAACAGGGGTAACTAATGAAAAACTGTTTTTT.

This clonotype was counted ten times or more. This chain links TRBV6-2 or TRBV6-3 with TRBJ2-3; 10 bases agree with TRBD2. J was trimmed by 2 bases and V by 2 bases; bases with no gene match: 7. The V gene's germline CDR1 is MNHEY and CDR2 SVGEGT. This CDR3 has 17 amino acids. CDR3 sequence (DNA): TGTGCCAGCAGTTACCACGGGACTAGCGCATTCACAGATACGCAGTATTTT. Translated, it gives CASSYHGTSAFTDTQYF.

This clonotype was observed many times. The chain carries TRBV5-1 and TRBJ2-3, with a possible D match to TRBD1 (6 bases). This CDR3 is 14 amino acids long. From germline, CDR1 is SGHRS and CDR2 YFSETQ. The V end was cut by 4 bases, the J end by 5 bases, with 14 bases between. This CDR3 is CASSDDNREDTQYF. DNA of the CDR3: TGCGCCAGCAGCGACGATAACAGGGAAGATACGCAGTATTTT.

There are many counts of this clonotype. The chain is built from TRBV20-1 and TRBJ2-2, with 9 bases that match TRBD1. V lost 3 bases, J lost 6 bases, and 5 bases stayed unmatched. Germline V gene sequence: CDR1 DFQATT, CDR2 SNEGSKA (reference sequence). The CDR3 contains 14 residues. The CDR3 DNA is TGCAGTGCTAGCCCTCGGACAGGGGCCGGGGAGCTGTTTTTT. Translation gives CSASPRTGAGELFF.

This clonotype is medium-sized (0.01 to 0.1%) by share. The chain carries TRBV4-2 and TRBJ2-3; 12 nucleotides match TRBD2. V was pared by 0 bases and J by 9 bases, with 7 bases of the junction left unmatched. The CDR3 loop spans 16 amino acids. Germline V gene lookup returns CDR1 LGHNA and CDR2 YNFKEQ. In DNA, the CDR3 is TGTGCCAGCAGCCAAGAGGTCCTAGCGGGGGGGCGGACGCAGTATTTT. As protein: CASSQEVLAGGRTQYF.

V usage is TRBV5-1 and J usage is TRBJ2-4, with D possibly matching TRBD2 (5 bases). The CDR3 spans 14 residues. From germline, CDR1 is SGHRS and CDR2 YFSETQ. V was pared by 8 bases and J by 3 bases, with 15 bases between. CDR3 sequence reads: CASSVGYSKNIQYF. CDR3 DNA: TGCGCCAGTAGCGTGGGATACAGCAAAAACATTCAGTACTTC. Drawing the rest from reference TRBV5-1 and TRBJ2-4, the complete variable domain is KAGVTQTPRYLIKTRGQQVTLSCSPISGHRSVSWYQQTPGQGLQFLFEYFSETQRNKGNFPGRFSGRQFSNSRSEMNVSTLELGDSALYLCASSVGYSKNIQYFGAGTRLSVL.

This clonotype was seen many times. J is TRBJ2-7 and V is TRBV10-2; D gene ambiguous. This CDR3 contains 11 residues. Between the trimmed V and J ends, which lost 8 bases and 4 bases, there was a span of 9 bases. Germline CDR1 is WSHSY and CDR2 is SAAADI. CDR3 nucleotides: TGCGCCAGCGTATTCCCGTACGAGCAGTACTTC. Protein product: CASVFPYEQYF.

This clonotype was detected a few times. The chain links TRBV11-2 to TRBJ2-2; TRBD1 might be the D (5 bases). CDR1 is SGHAT, CDR2 FQNNGV, per germline. The CDR3 is 13 residues long. V was shortened by 7 bases and J by 3 bases, with 9 bases between the two germline ends. The DNA of the CDR3 is TGTGCCAGCACGGAAGGGGACACCGGGGAGCTGTTTTTT. It is translated as CASTEGDTGELFF.